This TCR beta chain is drawn from a study of graft-versus-host responses after intestinal transplantation. As for the study in general: Anti-thymocyte globulin induction was given to all recipients, followed by tacrolimus and steroids for around three years.

Only in-frame clones appear in the TCRdb table, and some are missing; sequencing was by immunoSEQ multiplex PCR. The sample has about 88,000 clones, 94% seen once. A note on this clone: Its target is unknown.

The V gene end was trimmed by 2 bases and the J gene end by 0 bases; junction bases not matched to a gene: 4. CDR1 is SNHLY and CDR2 is FYNNEI in the germline V gene. This CDR3 contains 16 residues. Overall study findings and caveats: Some GvH clones were seen earlier in gut or blood, suggesting intestinal origin. Early post-transplant HvG declines showed an association with peak circulating GvH clone levels. The study found high graft-versus-host to host-versus-graft clonal ratios in allografts of patients with graft-donor T cell macrochimerism.

Material: unstimulated CD4+ T cells sorted from spleen or lymph node cells, obtained before transplant. The J gene is TRBJ1-3, the V gene TRBV2, with TRBD1 matching over 7 bases. This clonotype was obtained from a human donor who was the organ donor for an intestinal transplant. The CDR3: CASSEQGTDSGNTIYF. The CDR3 nucleotides read TGTGCCAGCAGTGAACAAGGGACAGACTCTGGAAACACCATATATTTT.